Below, 23 T cell receptor beta chains from the same sample are listed, as sequenced in a study of cytomegalovirus exposure and HLA in healthy donors. Clones were read by immunoSEQ multiplex PCR, and TCRdb kept only the in-frame ones, dropping some. The table shows about 63,000 clones, with 89% occurring only once. What was sequenced was PBMCs. These receptors were collected from a woman younger than 30 in good health and CMV-seronegative.

The chain has TRBV28 and TRBJ2-4; 10 nucleotides match TRBD2. CDR3 length equals 18 residues. Germline V lookup: CDR1 MDHEN, CDR2 SYDVKM. Losses at the gene ends were 2 bases for V and 8 bases for J; bases not matched to a gene: 15. The CDR3 DNA reads TGTGCCAGCAGTTTAGAGAATCGGGCTAGCGGGAGATTAGACATTCAGTACTTC. It translates to CASSLENRASGRLDIQYF.

This clone was seen only a few times. This rearrangement joins TRBV11-3 to TRBJ1-2; TRBD1 matches 11 bases. The V gene's germline CDR1 is SGHNT and CDR2 YENEEA. This CDR3 is 18 amino acids long. V lost 3 bases to trimming and J lost 7 bases; unmatched junction nucleotides: 16. CDR3 residues: CASSFREDRGLQGGGYTF. CDR3 nucleotide sequence: TGTGCCAGCAGCTTTCGGGAGGACAGGGGGCTCCAAGGGGGTGGCTACACCTTC.

The chain is built from TRBV30 and TRBJ1-1; the D is unclear. The V end lost 3 bases, the J end lost 4 bases, and 9 bases lay between the germline ends. This CDR3 is built from 12 residues. From germline, CDR1 is GTSNPN and CDR2 SVGIG (reference sequence). CDR3 DNA: TGTGCCTGGAGGGCGGGAGGCACTGAAGCTTTCTTT. This encodes CAWRAGGTEAFF.

This chain connects TRBV7-9 to TRBJ2-5; no firm D call. The germline gives CDR1 SEHNR, CDR2 FQNEAQ (reference sequence). Trimming shortened V by 0 bases and J by 5 bases, and 7 bases separated the two germline ends. This CDR3 is 13 amino acids long. For the CDR3, the DNA is TGTGCCAGCAGCTTAGCATTGAGGGAGACCCAGTACTTC. Its translation is CASSLALRETQYF.

The J gene is TRBJ1-1, the V gene TRBV5-1; unclear D gene. CDR3 length: 15 amino acids. Trimming took 2 bases from V and 0 from J, leaving 11 bases between them. Germline V gene sequence: CDR1 SGHRS, CDR2 YFSETQ. The CDR3 here is CASSFFGSMNTEAFF. The CDR3 nucleotides are TGCGCCAGCAGCTTCTTTGGCTCAATGAACACTGAAGCTTTCTTT.

This chain connects TRBV2 to TRBJ2-2, with 10 nucleotides matching TRBD1. The trim removed 6 bases at V and 1 base at J, leaving 2 bases unmatched. The CDR3 is made up of 15 amino acids. Germline CDR1 and CDR2: SNHLY and FYNNEI. CDR3 sequence: CASRRDRGNTGELFF. In DNA, the CDR3 is TGTGCCAGCAGGAGGGACAGGGGGAACACCGGGGAGCTGTTTTTT. Looking up the rest from reference TRBV2 and TRBJ2-2 gives the full variable domain: EPEVTQTPSHQVTQMGQEVILRCVPISNHLYFYWYRQILGQKVEFLVSFYNNEISEKSEIFDDQFSVERPDGSNFTLKIRSTKLEDSAMYFCASRRDRGNTGELFFGEGSRLTVL.

CDR3 sequence (DNA): TGTGCCAGTAGTCCCCCTCCCGCGGGCGATACGCAGTATTTT. This encodes CASSPPPAGDTQYF. The rearrangement uses TRBV19 and TRBJ2-3, with a possible D match to TRBD2 (5 bases). The CDR3 runs to 14 residues. The germline V and J ends were trimmed by 5 bases and 6 bases, with 15 bases remaining between them. The germline gives CDR1 LNHDA, CDR2 SQIVND (reference sequence).

This clone was picked up one time. V gene TRBV5-4 combines with J gene TRBJ2-5; D is perhaps TRBD2 (6 bases). This CDR3 region has 16 residues. Trimming left V 2 bases short and J 5 bases short, with 19 bases between. Germline-derived CDR1 and CDR2 are SGHNT and YYREEE (reference sequence). CDR3 sequence reads: CASSFRETVMLETQYF. The CDR3, as DNA: TGTGCCAGCAGCTTTCGGGAGACGGTTATGCTTGAGACCCAGTACTTC.

The chain carries TRBV19 and TRBJ1-4; the D gene is possibly TRBD1 (5 bases). From germline, CDR1 is LNHDA and CDR2 SQIVND (reference sequence). The CDR3 sequence is 16 residues long. Trimming removed 4 bases at V and 3 bases at J, with 15 bases between. The CDR3 DNA follows: TGTGCCAGTAGTAACCGGGGGGGAAGATCTAATGAAAAACTGTTTTTT. Translated: CASSNRGGRSNEKLFF.

The chain recombines TRBV19 with TRBJ2-1; no definite D call. Germline V CDR1 and CDR2: LNHDA, SQIVND (reference sequence). Trimming took off 6 bases at V and 3 bases at J, with 9 bases between the two ends. The CDR3 is 13 residues long. The CDR3 spells CASRLDLYNEQFF. The CDR3 DNA is TGTGCCAGTAGGCTAGACCTCTACAATGAGCAGTTCTTC.

A remark on this clone: The germline gene is not matched at one end of the junction; a read error may be the cause. The V and J genes are TRBV15 and TRBJ2-5; D remains unclear. Germline V CDR1 and CDR2: LNHNV, YYDKDF (reference sequence). This CDR3 comprises 14 residues. CDR3 amino acids: CATSRDRVAETRYF. For the CDR3, the DNA is TGTGCCACCAGCAGAGATCGGGTGGCGGAGACCCGGTACTTC.

This clone was detected once. This rearrangement joins TRBV7-8 to TRBJ2-5; no firm D call. The V end was cut by 3 bases, the J end by 4 bases, with 24 bases between. The CDR3 length is 18 residues. Germline V CDR1 and CDR2: SGHVS, FQNEAQ. The CDR3 coding sequence is TGTGCCAGCAGCTTTGGCTTTGTACGACTTCTGAATGGAGAGACCCAGTACTTC. Residues: CASSFGFVRLLNGETQYF.

V usage is TRBV5-4 and J usage is TRBJ1-1, with D possibly being TRBD1 (5 bases). The CDR3 length is 14 residues. Germline V lookup: CDR1 SGHNT, CDR2 YYREEE (reference sequence). Trimming took 4 bases from V and 2 from J, leaving 12 bases between them. The CDR3 region has the DNA TGTGCCAGCAGCGCCCGGACAACTAACACTGAAGCTTTCTTT. It specifies CASSARTTNTEAFF.

This chain links TRBV6-5 with TRBJ2-3, with 10 bases identical to TRBD2. This CDR3 is built from 16 residues. Germline CDR1 reads MNHEY; CDR2 reads SVGAGI. The J segment lost 4 bases and the V segment lost 6 bases, leaving 10 bases of the junction unmatched. For the CDR3, the DNA is TGTGCCAGCAGCTACGGGGAGCGGGGGGGCTCAGATACGCAGTATTTT. Its translation: CASSYGERGGSDTQYF.

The gene calls are TRBV28 and TRBJ2-1; 12 bases fit TRBD2. This CDR3 has 19 amino acids. Germline assignment: CDR1 MDHEN and CDR2 SYDVKM. J was trimmed by 0 bases and V by 5 bases; bases with no gene match: 11. In DNA form, the CDR3 reads TGTGCCAGCAGTCACCTCGGACTAGCGGGGTCGAGCTCCTACAATGAGCAGTTCTTC. As protein: CASSHLGLAGSSSYNEQFF.

The chain is built from TRBV5-1 and TRBJ1-1, with a weak D call TRBD1 (5 bases). The CDR3 has 14 residues. CDR1 and CDR2 (germline): SGHRS, YFSETQ. V was clipped by 4 bases and J by 1 base, with 11 bases between them. Here the CDR3 reads CASSAPDRNTEAFF. DNA of the CDR3: TGCGCCAGCAGCGCCCCCGACAGGAACACTGAAGCTTTCTTT. Full variable domain (rest looked up from reference TRBV5-1 and TRBJ1-1): KAGVTQTPRYLIKTRGQQVTLSCSPISGHRSVSWYQQTPGQGLQFLFEYFSETQRNKGNFPGRFSGRQFSNSRSEMNVSTLELGDSALYLCASSAPDRNTEAFFGQGTRLTVV.

The rearrangement uses TRBV5-6 and TRBJ2-1, with TRBD2 identical over 11 bases. V shed 4 bases, J shed 5 bases, and the junction held 14 bases outside the gene matches. Germline CDR1 is SGHDT and CDR2 is YYEEEE. The CDR3 totals 18 residues. CDR3 protein: CASSLPGAWGLADNEQFF. In nucleotides, the CDR3 is TGTGCCAGCAGCCTCCCCGGGGCGTGGGGACTAGCGGACAATGAGCAGTTCTTC.

The CDR3, as DNA: TGCAGTGCGGGGAGAAATCAGCCCCAGCATTTT. It yields the protein CSAGRNQPQHF. V and J are TRBV20-1 and TRBJ1-5; D gene ambiguous. Deletions cut 6 bases from V and 4 bases from J, with 7 bases between. CDR1 and CDR2 from the germline V gene are DFQATT and SNEGSKA (reference sequence). The CDR3 is made up of 11 amino acids.

This chain links TRBV7-6 with TRBJ1-3; weak D call: TRBD1 (5 bases). The CDR3 is made up of 16 amino acids. V lost 6 bases, J lost 0 bases, and 15 bases lay in between. Germline assignment: CDR1 SGHVS and CDR2 FNYEAQ. Here the CDR3 reads CASSPKTAFSGNTIYF. The CDR3 DNA follows: TGTGCCAGCAGTCCCAAGACAGCGTTCTCTGGAAACACCATATATTTT.

This chain connects TRBV18 to TRBJ1-3, with 9 bases matching TRBD1. This CDR3 has 17 residues. Germline values: CDR1 KGHSH, CDR2 LQKENI. The J segment lost 0 bases and the V segment lost 1 base, leaving 4 bases of the junction unmatched. CDR3 in DNA: TGTGCCAGCTCACCACTTGGGACAGGGAACTCTGGAAACACCATATATTTT. Protein product: CASSPLGTGNSGNTIYF. Using reference TRBV18 and TRBJ1-3 for the parts outside the CDR3, the full variable domain is NAGVMQNPRHLVRRRGQEARLRCSPMKGHSHVYWYRQLPEEGLKFMVYLQKENIIDESGMPKERFSAEFPKEGPSILRIQQVVRGDSAAYFCASSPLGTGNSGNTIYFGEGSWLTVV.

The chain carries TRBV2 and TRBJ2-7; 8 bases fit TRBD2. V gave up 4 bases and J gave up 5 bases; unmatched junction bases: 7. Germline CDR1 and CDR2: SNHLY and FYNNEI. This CDR3 is 14 amino acids long. The CDR3 loop is CASSVRGAPNEQYF. In DNA form, the CDR3 reads TGTGCCAGCAGTGTGCGGGGGGCGCCCAACGAGCAGTACTTC.

The rearrangement joins TRBV30 to TRBJ1-1; the D is unclear. Trimming removed 1 base at V and 6 bases at J, with 6 bases between. This CDR3 region has 11 residues. Germline CDR1 and CDR2: GTSNPN and SVGIG (reference sequence). The CDR3 reads CAWSGVAEAFF. The CDR3 DNA sequence: TGTGCCTGGAGTGGTGTCGCTGAAGCTTTCTTT.

The V and J genes are TRBV5-6 and TRBJ2-3, with 8 bases matching TRBD1. The CDR3 contains 13 residues. Per the germline V gene, CDR1 is SGHDT and CDR2 is YYEEEE. Trimming at V came to 4 bases and at J to 5 bases, leaving 3 bases not matched to a gene. CDR3 sequence (DNA): TGTGCCAGCAGCATCGGACAGGGAGATACGCAGTATTTT. It translates to CASSIGQGDTQYF. The entire variable domain, with the rest obtained from reference TRBV5-6 and TRBJ2-3, is as follows: DAGVTQSPTHLIKTRGQQVTLRCSPKSGHDTVSWYQQALGQGPQFIFQYYEEEERQRGNFPDRFSGHQFPNYSSELNVNALLLGDSALYLCASSIGQGDTQYFGPGTRLTVL.